Below are 7 T cell receptor beta chains sequenced from a single sample in a study of T cell changes during pregnancy in multiple sclerosis. Measured with immunoSEQ multiplex PCR; TCRdb has only the in-frame clones, and not every one. This sample has more than 35,000 clones, with 75% to 95% found just once. The sequences come from CD8+ T cells from peripheral blood mononuclear cells, collected after pregnancy. The receptors derive from a female donor with multiple sclerosis, enrolled in a pregnancy study.

To note about this clone: At one end the junction does not follow the germline gene, possibly because of a read error. This chain joins TRBV30 and TRBJ1-2; D gene ambiguous. The length of the CDR3 is 14 residues. CDR1 GTSNPN and CDR2 SVGIG come from the germline V gene (reference sequence). The CDR3 sequence: CTCPGKQKTYGYTF. CDR3 bases: TGTACCTGCCCCGGGAAACAAAAAACCTATGGCTACACCTTC.

The V gene is TRBV5-4, the J gene TRBJ2-7, with no clear D. Looked up from germline, CDR1 is SGHNT and CDR2 is YYREEE (reference sequence). Trimming removed 4 bases from V and 2 bases from J, with 16 bases in between. The CDR3 sequence is 15 residues long. CDR3 residues: CASSPNKAAPYEQYF. The CDR3 nucleotides read TGTGCCAGCAGCCCGAATAAGGCAGCGCCCTACGAGCAGTACTTC.

The V and J genes are TRBV7-8 and TRBJ2-1; 7 bases match TRBD1. The CDR3 extends over 17 amino acids. The germline V gene encodes CDR1 SGHVS and CDR2 FQNEAQ. V lost 1 base, J lost 4 bases, and 10 bases stayed unmatched. The chain's CDR3 is CASSLDLRDRDYNEQFF. Here the CDR3 DNA reads TGTGCCAGCAGCTTAGACCTCCGGGACAGAGATTACAATGAGCAGTTCTTC.

The rearrangement links TRBV5-5 to TRBJ1-1, with 8 bases lining up with TRBD1. This CDR3 is 14 amino acids long. J lost 3 bases, V lost 4 bases, and 5 bases had no gene match. Germline-derived CDR1 and CDR2 are SGHKS and YYEKEE (reference sequence). In nucleotides, the CDR3 is TGTGCCAGCAGCGGACAGGGAAGCGACACTGAAGCTTTCTTT. Protein product: CASSGQGSDTEAFF. The full variable domain, completed using reference TRBV5-5 and TRBJ1-1, is DAGVTQSPTHLIKTRGQQVTLRCSPISGHKSVSWYQQVLGQGPQFIFQYYEKEERGRGNFPDRFSARQFPNYSSELNVNALLLGDSALYLCASSGQGSDTEAFFGQGTRLTVV.

The chain has TRBV5-1 and TRBJ2-7, with 10 bases identical to TRBD1. Germline CDR1 and CDR2: SGHRS and YFSETQ. The J segment lost 2 bases and the V segment lost 3 bases, leaving 2 bases of the junction unmatched. The CDR3 is 14 residues long. The CDR3 region is CASSWTGGAYEQYF. CDR3 nucleotide sequence: TGCGCCAGCAGCTGGACAGGGGGAGCCTACGAGCAGTACTTC.

V and J are TRBV7-9 and TRBJ2-1; 9 bases map to TRBD2. Losses at the gene ends were 2 bases for V and 5 bases for J; bases not matched to a gene: 10. The germline V gene encodes CDR1 SEHNR and CDR2 FQNEAQ (reference sequence). The CDR3 totals 17 residues. The CDR3 is CASSLTPLAGVNNEQFF. For the CDR3, the DNA is TGTGCCAGCAGCTTAACACCTTTAGCGGGAGTGAACAATGAGCAGTTCTTC.

The J gene is TRBJ2-3, the V gene TRBV5-4; D gene unclear. CDR1 and CDR2 from the germline V gene are SGHNT and YYREEE (reference sequence). V shed 1 base and J shed 2 bases, with 8 bases lying between them. The CDR3 is 14 residues long. The CDR3 DNA follows: TGTGCCAGCAGCTTGTCTGCGCCCACAGATACGCAGTATTTT. This codes for CASSLSAPTDTQYF.